This entry lists 30 T cell receptor beta chains sequenced from one sample in a study of T cell responses to AZD1222 COVID-19 vaccine. The method was immunoSEQ multiplex PCR; TCRdb's version includes in-frame clones alone and lacks a portion of them. Of about 120,000 clones in the sample, over 75% were seen once. The source material was peripheral blood, sampled on day 0 of AZD1222 vaccination. The receptors come from an adult in good health.

CDR3 in DNA: TGTGCCAGCAGCCTTGGGGGCGGCGGCTTTTACCCGGCAGATACGCAGTATTTT. Its translation: CASSLGGGGFYPADTQYF. The rearrangement joins TRBV4-2 to TRBJ2-3, with D maybe TRBD1 (6 bases). Looked up from germline, CDR1 is LGHNA and CDR2 is YNFKEQ. The CDR3 totals 18 residues. V was clipped by 4 bases and J by 4 bases, with 24 bases between them.

The rearrangement links TRBV5-1 to TRBJ1-5; D is unclear. Germline CDR1 and CDR2: SGHRS and YFSETQ. Trimming pared 0 bases from V and 3 bases from J, leaving 10 bases between. The CDR3 runs to 15 residues. CDR3: CASSLDGSPNQPQHF. The CDR3 DNA reads TGCGCCAGCAGCTTGGATGGGTCCCCCAATCAGCCCCAGCATTTT.

V usage is TRBV4-2 and J usage is TRBJ2-1, with TRBD2 matching 11 bases. There are 16 residues in the CDR3. J was trimmed by 6 bases and V by 3 bases; bases with no gene match: 7. CDR1 and CDR2 (germline): LGHNA, YNFKEQ. CDR3 coding DNA: TGTGCCAGCAGCCAGCTGGGACTAGCGGACCCCAATGAGCAGTTCTTC. It translates to CASSQLGLADPNEQFF.

This chain connects TRBV10-2 to TRBJ2-3, with TRBD2 matching 8 bases. Trimming took 7 bases from V and 1 from J; bases not matched to a gene: 10. CDR1 is WSHSY and CDR2 is SAAADI in the germline V gene. The CDR3 covers 16 residues. CDR3 residues: CASMRKRRGGTDTQYF. In DNA form, the CDR3 reads TGCGCCAGCATGAGGAAGCGGCGGGGGGGCACAGATACGCAGTATTTT.

This chain joins TRBV9 and TRBJ1-1, with D perhaps TRBD1 (6 bases). The V end was cut by 4 bases, the J end by 1 base, with 8 bases between. The CDR3 sequence is 13 residues long. Germline V gene lookup returns CDR1 SGDLS and CDR2 YYNGEE. The CDR3 DNA follows: TGTGCCAGCAGCCTGGGACAGAACACTGAAGCTTTCTTT. Translating gives CASSLGQNTEAFF. Based on the CDR3 plus reference TRBV9 and TRBJ1-1, the full variable domain is DSGVTQTPKHLITATGQRVTLRCSPRSGDLSVYWYQQSLDQGLQFLIQYYNGEERAKGNILERFSAQQFPDLHSELNLSSLELGDSALYFCASSLGQNTEAFFGQGTRLTVV.

The chain carries TRBV4-3 and TRBJ2-3; D remains ambiguous. Germline V gene sequence: CDR1 LGHNA, CDR2 YSLEER. Trimming shortened V by 0 bases and J by 4 bases, and 5 bases separated the two germline ends. The CDR3 is 13 amino acids. CDR3 amino acids: CASSQDLADTQYF. The CDR3 DNA reads as TGCGCCAGCAGCCAAGATCTGGCAGATACGCAGTATTTT.

This clone was detected only once. The V and J genes are TRBV7-2 and TRBJ1-2; unclear D gene. CDR3 length: 14 residues. Trimming cost V 5 bases and J 4 bases, with 14 bases left between them. Germline loops: CDR1 SGHTA, CDR2 FQGNSA. The CDR3 DNA sequence: TGTGCCAGCAGCCCACCGCGGGAGGCCTATGGCTACACCTTC. It translates to CASSPPREAYGYTF.

The chain joins TRBV11-2 to TRBJ1-5; D uncertain. Germline CDR1 reads SGHAT; CDR2 reads FQNNGV. Trimming took off 1 base at V and 6 bases at J, with 7 bases between the two ends. This CDR3 comprises 13 residues. The CDR3: CASSLVGSQPQHF. The DNA for the CDR3 is TGTGCCAGCAGCTTAGTGGGAAGTCAGCCCCAGCATTTT.

The gene calls are TRBV4-3 and TRBJ1-4; D perhaps matches TRBD1 (5 bases). Trimming removed 1 base at V and 8 bases at J, with 20 bases between. The germline V gene has CDR1 LGHNA and CDR2 YSLEER. The CDR3 is 17 residues long. DNA for the CDR3: TGCGCCAGCAGCCAAGGACCCGAGTGGCAGGGCGAAGAAAAACTGTTTTTT. Translation gives CASSQGPEWQGEEKLFF.

V and J are TRBV28 and TRBJ1-2, with D possibly matching TRBD1 (6 bases). This CDR3 is built from 13 residues. The V gene lost 6 bases and the J gene lost 5 bases, with 13 bases spanning the gap. Per germline, CDR1 MDHEN and CDR2 SYDVKM. CDR3 sequence: CASRNRGQYGYTF. CDR3 nucleotide sequence: TGTGCCAGCAGGAATAGGGGACAATATGGCTACACCTTC.

The CDR3: CASSSAVGAIQETQYF. Written as DNA, the CDR3 is TGTGCCAGCAGCTCCGCCGTAGGGGCCATTCAAGAGACCCAGTACTTC. The chain combines TRBV5-4 with TRBJ2-5, with a possible D match to TRBD1 (5 bases). CDR3 length: 16 amino acids. V was cut by 3 bases and J by 2 bases, with 17 bases left in between. Germline V gives CDR1 SGHNT, CDR2 YYREEE (reference sequence).

The rearrangement links TRBV5-5 to TRBJ2-2; D call uncertain. Germline CDR1 SGHKS, CDR2 YYEKEE (reference sequence). The CDR3 has 13 amino acids. V was cut by 1 base and J by 3 bases, with 4 bases left in between. The CDR3 region has the DNA TGTGCCAGCAGCTTGAGTTACACCGGGGAGCTGTTTTTT. Encoded protein: CASSLSYTGELFF.

As DNA, the CDR3 is TGTGCCAGCAGCCCAGGAGGGTCCTACGAGCAGTACTTC. Translated, it gives CASSPGGSYEQYF. The V and J genes are TRBV6-5 and TRBJ2-7, with D maybe TRBD2 (6 bases). Trimming shortened V by 6 bases and J by 1 base, and 10 bases separated the two germline ends. From germline, CDR1 is MNHEY and CDR2 SVGAGI. This CDR3 contains 13 residues.

There are a few counts of this clone. The rearrangement uses TRBV3-1 (or the pseudogene TRBV3-2) and TRBJ2-2, with D perhaps matching TRBD1 (5 bases). CDR3 length: 14 residues. In germline, CDR1 is LGHDT, CDR2 YNNKEL (reference sequence). V was pared by 1 base and J by 3 bases, with 6 bases between. The CDR3 loop reads CASSQAGYTGELFF. The CDR3 DNA is TGTGCCAGCAGCCAAGCAGGGTACACCGGGGAGCTGTTTTTT.

The chain employs TRBV4-3 and TRBJ2-7; D perhaps matches TRBD2 (7 bases). Germline V CDR1 and CDR2: LGHNA, YSLEER. The CDR3 extends over 16 amino acids. The V end lost 0 bases, the J end lost 2 bases, and 14 bases lay between the germline ends. The DNA of the CDR3 is TGCGCCAGCAGCCAAGATTGGGGGGGCCCCACCTACGAGCAGTACTTC. It codes for CASSQDWGGPTYEQYF.

The V and J genes are TRBV18 and TRBJ1-3; D ambiguous. Germline values: CDR1 KGHSH, CDR2 LQKENI. This CDR3 is built from 16 residues. V lost 3 bases and J lost 2, with 14 bases in between. The CDR3 region has the DNA TGTGCCAGCTCACCCGGCGGTGGTCTCCCTGGAAACACCATATATTTT. It is translated as CASSPGGGLPGNTIYF.

The gene calls are TRBV4-2 and TRBJ2-3; D unclear. The CDR3 runs 13 residues. Germline V gives CDR1 LGHNA, CDR2 YNFKEQ. Trimming took off 4 bases at V and 4 bases at J, with 9 bases between the two ends. Here the CDR3 DNA reads TGTGCCAGCAGCCCCGAACTGCCAGATACGCAGTATTTT. Translating it yields CASSPELPDTQYF.

The J gene is TRBJ2-3, the V gene TRBV28; 11 bases map to TRBD2. The CDR3 length is 12 residues. With 6 bases clipped from V and 14 bases from J, the junction kept 7 bases outside the gene matches. CDR1 and CDR2 from the germline V gene are MDHEN and SYDVKM. CDR3 residues: CASRESGTSGYF. The CDR3 DNA sequence: TGTGCCAGCAGAGAATCCGGGACTAGCGGGTATTTT.

The chain's CDR3 is CASSNPGEVNTEAFF. The CDR3 DNA reads TGTGCCAGCAGCAACCCAGGGGAAGTTAATACTGAAGCTTTCTTT. The chain uses TRBV6-2 or TRBV6-3 and TRBJ1-1, with D possibly matching TRBD1 (6 bases). The germline V gene encodes CDR1 MNHEY and CDR2 SVGEGT. CDR3 length equals 15 residues. V was clipped by 6 bases and J by 5 bases, with 19 bases between them.

The V call is TRBV12-5, the J call TRBJ2-7, with D uncertain. The germline V gene has CDR1 LGHNT and CDR2 FRNRAP. The CDR3 covers 12 residues. With 3 bases removed from V and 3 bases from J, the gap between germline ends came to 6 bases. CDR3 nucleotides: TGTGCTAGTGGTTTTTCCATCTACGAGCAGTACTTC. Protein sequence: CASGFSIYEQYF. Complete variable domain (other parts from reference TRBV12-5 and TRBJ2-7): DARVTQTPRHKVTEMGQEVTMRCQPILGHNTVFWYRQTMMQGLELLAYFRNRAPLDDSGMPKDRFSAEMPDATLATLKIQPSEPRDSAVYFCASGFSIYEQYFGPGTRLTVT.

This clone was observed once. The rearrangement joins TRBV6-5 to TRBJ1-6; TRBD1 aligns across 10 bases. The germline V gene encodes CDR1 MNHEY and CDR2 SVGAGI. This CDR3 is built from 15 residues. V lost 0 bases to trimming and J lost 8 bases; unmatched junction nucleotides: 1. The CDR3 DNA reads TGTGCCAGCAGTTACTCGGGACAGGGGTATTCACCCCTCCACTTT. Its translation: CASSYSGQGYSPLHF.

This rearrangement joins TRBV9 to TRBJ2-2; possibly TRBD2 for D (5 bases). V was cut by 0 bases and J by 6 bases, with 9 bases left in between. Germline CDR1 reads SGDLS; CDR2 reads YYNGEE. This CDR3 region has 14 residues. The CDR3 DNA reads as TGTGCCAGCAGCGTAGTGGGAGATCCCGGGGAGCTGTTTTTT. Translated, it gives CASSVVGDPGELFF.

The chain joins TRBV10-3 to TRBJ1-1, with a possible D match to TRBD1 (5 bases). In germline, CDR1 is ENHRY, CDR2 SYGVKD. V lost 6 bases, J lost 7 bases, and 18 bases lay in between. The CDR3 is 14 residues long. The CDR3 loop reads CAIRTRGLNDEAFF. The CDR3 nucleotides are TGTGCCATCAGAACCCGGGGCTTGAACGATGAAGCTTTCTTT.

This clone was observed a single time. The chain combines TRBV4-1 with TRBJ2-4, with D possibly TRBD1 on 6 matching bases. The CDR3 is 16 amino acids. V dropped 1 base and J dropped 1 base, with 11 bases sitting between them. Germline-derived CDR1 and CDR2 are MGHRA and YSYEKL. The CDR3 DNA is TGCGCCAGCAGCCAAGTTTGGGGGCTGGCCAAAAACATTCAGTACTTC. The encoded protein is CASSQVWGLAKNIQYF.

This chain's CDR3 is CASSVVLRGSNTGELFF. In DNA form, the CDR3 reads TGTGCCAGCAGCGTAGTGCTCAGGGGCTCGAACACCGGGGAGCTGTTTTTT. The V and J genes are TRBV9 and TRBJ2-2, with D possibly matching TRBD1 (6 bases). Germline values: CDR1 SGDLS, CDR2 YYNGEE. The V end was cut by 0 bases, the J end by 0 bases, with 12 bases between. CDR3 size: 17 residues.

J is TRBJ2-7 and V is TRBV29-1, with D possibly being TRBD2 (6 bases). Trimming shortened V by 0 bases and J by 2 bases, and 14 bases separated the two germline ends. The CDR3 consists of 15 residues. Germline-derived CDR1 and CDR2 are SQVTM and ANQGSEA. The CDR3 loop reads CSVEDRASVTYEQYF. CDR3 DNA: TGCAGCGTTGAAGATCGGGCTAGCGTTACCTACGAGCAGTACTTC.

The rearrangement links TRBV3-1 (or the pseudogene TRBV3-2) to TRBJ2-3; the match to TRBD2 covers 10 bases. CDR1 LGHDT and CDR2 YNNKEL come from the germline V gene (reference sequence). Unmatched junction bases numbered 3, after V lost 3 bases and J lost 0 bases. CDR3 size: 16 residues. The CDR3: CASSHRTSGSTDTQYF. As DNA, the CDR3 is TGTGCCAGCAGCCATCGGACTAGCGGTAGCACAGATACGCAGTATTTT.

Written as DNA, the CDR3 is TGTGCCAGCAGTCCCACGGATGTGGACATTCAGTACTTC. Translation: CASSPTDVDIQYF. The chain joins TRBV13 to TRBJ2-4, with unresolved D. Trimming left V 6 bases short and J 8 bases short, with 14 bases between. Per the germline V gene, CDR1 is PRHDT and CDR2 is FYEKMQ (reference sequence). CDR3 length: 13 amino acids. Looking up the rest from reference TRBV13 and TRBJ2-4 gives the full variable domain: AAGVIQSPRHLIKEKRETATLKCYPIPRHDTVYWYQQGPGQDPQFLISFYEKMQSDKGSIPDRFSAQQFSDYHSELNMSSLELGDSALYFCASSPTDVDIQYFGAGTRLSVL.

The V and J genes are TRBV4-3 and TRBJ2-7; D uncertain. The germline V gene encodes CDR1 LGHNA and CDR2 YSLEER. V lost 2 bases, J lost 4 bases, and 9 bases lay in between. This CDR3 has 13 residues. CDR3 coding DNA: TGCGCCAGCAGCCAACGAGCCCAGTACGAGCAGTACTTC. Amino acids: CASSQRAQYEQYF.

The CDR3 here is CASKRWEDAGSGANVLTF. The CDR3, as DNA: TGTGCCAGCAAACGATGGGAGGACGCTGGTTCTGGGGCCAACGTCCTGACTTTC. The chain links TRBV21-1 to TRBJ2-6; the D call TRBD2 from the table was never checked on the DNA. TRBV21-1 is marked as a pseudogene. The CDR3 runs 18 residues.